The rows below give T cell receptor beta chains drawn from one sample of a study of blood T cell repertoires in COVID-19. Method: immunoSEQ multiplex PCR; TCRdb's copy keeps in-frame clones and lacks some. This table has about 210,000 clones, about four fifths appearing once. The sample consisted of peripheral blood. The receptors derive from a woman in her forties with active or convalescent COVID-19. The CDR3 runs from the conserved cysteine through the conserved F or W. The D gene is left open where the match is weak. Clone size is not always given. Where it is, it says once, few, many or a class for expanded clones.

CDR3: CASSLTGHKVNEKLFF
DNA: TGTGCCAGCAGCTTAACAGGGCATAAAGTGAATGAAAAACTGTTTTTT
J: TRBJ1-4
D: -
V: TRBV7-9
size: -

CDR3: CASSYTGVIYGYTF
DNA: TGTGCCAGCAGTTACACGGGGGTAATTTATGGCTACACCTTC
J: TRBJ1-2
D: -
V: TRBV6-5
size: -

CDR3: CASSIKQGDNQPQHF
DNA: TGTGCCAGTAGTATAAAACAGGGTGACAATCAGCCCCAGCATTTT
J: TRBJ1-5
D: -
V: TRBV19
size: -

CDR3: CASEKRGADTQYF
DNA: TGTGCCAGCGAGAAGCGGGGGGCAGATACGCAGTATTTT
J: TRBJ2-3
D: TRBD2
V: TRBV11-2
size: -

CDR3: CASSQAAGMGNTEAFF
DNA: TGCGCCAGCAGCCAAGCGGCAGGGATGGGGAACACTGAAGCTTTCTTT
J: TRBJ1-1
D: -
V: TRBV4-1
size: -

CDR3: CASSLLSTYEQYF
DNA: TGTGCCAGCTCGCTCCTATCGACCTACGAGCAGTACTTC
J: TRBJ2-7
D: -
V: TRBV16
size: -

CDR3: CASSRLTGTGPRFYYGYTF
DNA: TGTGCCAGCTCCCGCCTAACCGGGACAGGGCCTCGCTTTTACTATGGCTACACCTTC
J: TRBJ1-2
D: TRBD1
V: TRBV18
size: -

CDR3: CASSVRGYNSPLHF
DNA: TGTGCCAGCAGTGTCCGGGGGTATAATTCACCCCTCCACTTT
J: TRBJ1-6
D: -
V: TRBV6-2/TRBV6-3
size: -

CDR3: CASSERQGTGNTIYF
DNA: TGCGCCAGCAGTGAGAGGCAGGGGACGGGAAACACCATATATTTT
J: TRBJ1-3
D: -
V: TRBV10-2
size: -

CDR3: CASRYTGGSIIAYEQYF
DNA: TGCGCCAGCAGATATACAGGGGGCAGCATCATAGCCTACGAGCAGTACTTC
J: TRBJ2-7
D: TRBD1
V: TRBV10-1
size: -

CDR3: CATSARDRRTGELFF
DNA: TGTGCCACCAGCGCCCGGGACAGGCGTACCGGGGAGCTGTTTTTT
J: TRBJ2-2
D: TRBD1
V: TRBV24-1
size: -

CDR3: CATRRGLEGGYTF
DNA: TGTGCCACCCGTCGGGGGTTGGAGGGAGGCTACACCTTC
J: TRBJ1-2
D: -
V: TRBV7-8
size: -

CDR3: CASSLWGDQPQHF
DNA: TGTGCCAGCAGTTTGTGGGGGGATCAGCCCCAGCATTTT
J: TRBJ1-5
D: -
V: TRBV27
size: -

CDR3: CASSSIAGVSYEQYF
DNA: TGTGCCAGCAGCTCAATAGCGGGCGTATCCTACGAGCAGTACTTC
J: TRBJ2-7
D: TRBD2
V: TRBV7-2
size: -

CDR3: CASSQGGLTYEQYF
DNA: TGTGCCAGCAGCCAAGGGGGACTAACCTACGAGCAGTACTTC
J: TRBJ2-7
D: TRBD2
V: TRBV3-1/TRBV3-2
size: once

CDR3: CASSLSGANTGELFF
DNA: TGTGCCAGCAGTTTATCGGGGGCGAACACCGGGGAGCTGTTTTTT
J: TRBJ2-2
D: -
V: TRBV28
size: -

CDR3: CASSQPDRANEKLFF
DNA: TGCGCCAGCAGCCAACCGGACAGGGCCAATGAAAAACTGTTTTTT
J: TRBJ1-4
D: TRBD1
V: TRBV4-1
size: -

CDR3: CASSFAPGSYGYTF
DNA: TGTGCCAGCAGTTTTGCTCCGGGAAGCTATGGCTACACCTTC
J: TRBJ1-2
D: -
V: TRBV27
size: -

CDR3: CASSLSTGNGYTF
DNA: TGTGCCAGCAGTTTATCTACAGGGAACGGCTACACCTTC
J: TRBJ1-2
D: -
V: TRBV27
size: -

CDR3: CASSETGGYSPLHF
DNA: TGTGCCAGCAGTGAGACAGGGGGCTATTCACCCCTCCACTTT
J: TRBJ1-6
D: TRBD1
V: TRBV6-1
size: -

CDR3: CASSENPRTGWGTEAFF
DNA: TGTGCCAGCAGTGAAAACCCCCGGACTGGTTGGGGCACTGAAGCTTTCTTT
J: TRBJ1-1
D: -
V: TRBV6-1
size: -

CDR3: CAWSPVAGGSYNEQFF
DNA: TGTGCCTGGAGCCCGGTAGCGGGAGGCTCCTACAATGAGCAGTTCTTC
J: TRBJ2-1
D: TRBD2
V: TRBV30
size: -

CDR3: CATSRVRTDNQPQHF
DNA: TGTGCCACCAGCAGAGTACGGACAGACAATCAACCCCAGCATTTT
J: TRBJ1-5
D: -
V: TRBV15
size: -

CDR3: CASSPASGRSNEQFF
DNA: TGTGCCAGCAGCCCCGCGAGCGGGAGGAGCAATGAGCAGTTCTTC
J: TRBJ2-1
D: TRBD2
V: TRBV7-3
size: few

CDR3: CASNRTGAGTEAFF
DNA: TGTGCCAGCAACCGCACAGGGGCGGGCACTGAAGCTTTCTTT
J: TRBJ1-1
D: TRBD1
V: TRBV3-1/TRBV3-2
size: -

CDR3: CASSLKADRPEAVYEQYF
DNA: TGTGCCAGCAGCTTAAAAGCTGACAGGCCGGAAGCGGTTTACGAGCAGTACTTC
J: TRBJ2-7
D: -
V: TRBV7-3
size: -

CDR3: CASSPQGLSGAPYNEQFF
DNA: TGTGCCAGCAGCCCCCAGGGGCTAAGCGGGGCCCCCTACAATGAGCAGTTCTTC
J: TRBJ2-1
D: -
V: TRBV7-2
size: -

CDR3: CASSPRGVEGETQYF
DNA: TGCGCCAGCAGCCCTCGCGGGGTCGAGGGGGAGACCCAGTACTTC
J: TRBJ2-5
D: -
V: TRBV5-1
size: -

CDR3: CASLGQGYNEQFF
DNA: TGTGCCAGCTTGGGACAGGGATACAATGAGCAGTTCTTC
J: TRBJ2-1
D: TRBD1
V: TRBV18
size: -

CDR3: CASSPQSGTGAYEQYF
DNA: TGTGCCAGCAGCCCTCAGTCCGGGACAGGGGCCTACGAGCAGTACTTC
J: TRBJ2-7
D: TRBD1
V: TRBV5-4
size: -

CDR3: CAITGHNTGELFF
DNA: TGTGCCATCACGGGACACAACACCGGGGAGCTGTTTTTT
J: TRBJ2-2
D: -
V: TRBV10-3
size: -

CDR3: CASSQGFRGTEAFF
DNA: TGCGCCAGCAGTCAGGGATTCCGAGGCACTGAAGCTTTCTTT
J: TRBJ1-1
D: -
V: TRBV5-1
size: -

CDR3: CASSARTGGAFF
DNA: TGTGCCAGTAGTGCCCGGACAGGGGGAGCTTTCTTT
J: TRBJ1-1
D: TRBD1
V: TRBV19
size: few

CDR3: CASRQGAGNTIYF
DNA: TGTGCCAGCAGACAGGGGGCGGGAAACACCATATATTTT
J: TRBJ1-3
D: TRBD1
V: TRBV7-2
size: -

CDR3: CASSSGGVNGYTF
DNA: TGTGCCAGCAGTTCGGGGGGTGTGAATGGCTACACCTTC
J: TRBJ1-2
D: -
V: TRBV28
size: -

CDR3: CATSPGEQFF
DNA: TGTGCCACCTCACCGGGGGAGCAGTTCTTC
J: TRBJ2-1
D: -
V: TRBV14
size: -

CDR3: CASSQGQVPNEKLFF
DNA: TGTGCCAGCAGCCAGGGACAGGTTCCGAATGAAAAACTGTTTTTT
J: TRBJ1-4
D: TRBD1
V: TRBV3-1/TRBV3-2
size: -

CDR3: CASSPSRSTEAFF
DNA: TGTGCCAGCAGCCCCTCGAGGAGCACTGAAGCTTTCTTT
J: TRBJ1-1
D: -
V: TRBV11-3
size: -

CDR3: CASSGDGYTF
DNA: TGTGCCAGCAGCGGGGATGGCTACACCTTC
J: TRBJ1-2
D: -
V: TRBV28
size: -

CDR3: CASSHTPGTGYGYTF
DNA: TGTGCCAGCAGCCATACTCCCGGGACAGGGTATGGCTACACCTTC
J: TRBJ1-2
D: TRBD1
V: TRBV3-1/TRBV3-2
size: -

CDR3: CASSRGAEAFF
DNA: TGTGCCAGCAGTCGGGGGGCTGAAGCTTTCTTT
J: TRBJ1-1
D: -
V: TRBV27
size: -

CDR3: CASSIGGTGKHSYEQYF
DNA: TGTGCCAGTAGTATAGGGGGCACAGGAAAACACTCCTACGAGCAGTACTTC
J: TRBJ2-7
D: -
V: TRBV19
size: -

CDR3: CASSVDGDRRTEAFF
DNA: TGTGCCAGCAGCGTAGACGGAGATAGAAGGACTGAAGCTTTCTTT
J: TRBJ1-1
D: -
V: TRBV9
size: -

CDR3: CATRSPGAGGPGSGQFF
DNA: TGTGCCACTAGGTCCCCTGGGGCGGGAGGCCCAGGCTCTGGGCAGTTCTTC
J: TRBJ2-1
D: TRBD2
V: TRBV3-1/TRBV3-2
size: once

CDR3: CASVLGPSSNQPQHF
DNA: TGTGCCAGTGTCTTGGGGCCTTCTAGCAATCAGCCCCAGCATTTT
J: TRBJ1-5
D: -
V: TRBV19
size: -